These 29 T cell receptor beta chains came from one sample sequenced in a study of T-cell memory formation after mild COVID-19. TCRdb fed the 5' RACE reads into MiXCR, producing one record per CDR3 protein. Here the sample spans tens of thousands of distinct CDR3 sequences, approximately 7.6% being singletons. The sample was PBMCs or a T cell subset sorted from them (not recorded which). These receptors were obtained from a man aged 18 to 35 who had mild COVID-19 (a few samples of this study predate the infection). Cell type and time point are not known.

This clonotype occurred a few times. This chain uses TRBV5-1 with TRBJ1-2, with 11 bases that match TRBD1. V shed 4 bases and J 8 bases; nucleotides not matched to a gene: 7. The germline V gene has CDR1 SGHRS and CDR2 YFSETQ. The CDR3 totals 14 residues. The CDR3 bases are TGCGCCAGCAGCGCTGGACAGGGGGCGTGGGGCTACACCTTC. Amino acids: CASSAGQGAWGYTF. The variable domain in full, completed from reference TRBV5-1 and TRBJ1-2, reads KAGVTQTPRYLIKTRGQQVTLSCSPISGHRSVSWYQQTPGQGLQFLFEYFSETQRNKGNFPGRFSGRQFSNSRSEMNVSTLELGDSALYLCASSAGQGAWGYTFGSGTRLTVV.

A few counts support this clonotype. The chain links TRBV6-2 or TRBV6-3 to TRBJ2-5; possible D gene TRBD2, 5 bases. V lost 6 bases to trimming and J lost 5 bases, with 16 bases between them. The CDR3 sequence is 14 residues long. Germline CDR1 reads MNHEY; CDR2 reads SVGEGT. CDR3 nucleotide sequence: TGTGCCAGCAGCCGACCCCCTCGCGGGGAGACCCAGTACTTC. Amino acid sequence: CASSRPPRGETQYF.

This clonotype was recorded many times. The chain recombines TRBV5-1 with TRBJ2-3; D may match TRBD1 or TRBD2 (5 bases each). The CDR3 length is 16 residues. Looked up from germline, CDR1 is SGHRS and CDR2 is YFSETQ. Between the trimmed V and J ends, which lost 0 bases and 3 bases, there was a span of 14 bases. The chain's CDR3 is CASSLVTGQGTDTQYF. CDR3 in DNA: TGCGCCAGCAGCTTGGTAACGGGGCAAGGAACAGATACGCAGTATTTT.

This clonotype showed up just a few times. This chain connects TRBV7-9 to TRBJ1-1, with D uncertain. Deletions cut 0 bases from V and 4 bases from J, with 6 bases between. CDR1 SEHNR and CDR2 FQNEAQ come from the germline V gene (reference sequence). The CDR3 covers 13 residues. The CDR3 spells CASSLALSTEAFF. In DNA form, the CDR3 reads TGTGCCAGCAGCTTAGCGCTCTCCACTGAAGCTTTCTTT. The whole variable domain, remainder taken from reference TRBV7-9 and TRBJ1-1, is DTGVSQNPRHKITKRGQNVTFRCDPISEHNRLYWYRQTLGQGPEFLTYFQNEAQLEKSRLLSDRFSAERPKGSFSTLEIQRTEQGDSAMYLCASSLALSTEAFFGQGTRLTVV.

This clonotype was seen more than once but under ten times. The CDR3 is CASSPQPGGNSYNEQFF. CDR3 DNA sequence: TGTGCCAGCAGTCCCCAACCAGGGGGCAACTCCTACAATGAGCAGTTCTTC. The chain is built from TRBV7-3 and TRBJ2-1; TRBD1 aligns across 8 bases. The ends lost 6 bases at V and 0 bases at J; junction bases unmatched: 10. Germline V gene lookup returns CDR1 SGHTA and CDR2 FQGTGA. CDR3 size: 17 residues.

There are a few counts of this clonotype. V is TRBV3-1 and J is TRBJ2-7, with TRBD2 matching 7 bases. CDR1 is LGHDT, CDR2 YNNKEL, per germline (reference sequence). This CDR3 contains 14 residues. The V and J ends lost 1 base and 6 bases, in that order; junction bases with no gene match: 6. The CDR3 DNA is TGTGCCAGCAGCCAAGTGGCTAGCGGATCCGAGCAGTACTTC. This gives the protein CASSQVASGSEQYF.

J is TRBJ1-1 and V is TRBV3-1, with D unresolved. V lost 1 base to trimming and J lost 9 bases, with 9 bases between them. CDR1 is LGHDT and CDR2 is YNNKEL in the germline V gene (reference sequence). The length of the CDR3 is 12 residues. The CDR3 region has the DNA TGTGCCAGCAGCCAAGGGGCCAGGAAAGCTTTCTTT. This sequence encodes CASSQGARKAFF.

This clonotype was counted at least ten times. The rearrangement uses TRBV30 and TRBJ2-7; 8 bases line up with TRBD1. After removal of 5 bases from V and 3 bases from J, the junction contained 0 bases not matched to a gene. The CDR3 covers 11 residues. Germline CDR1 is GTSNPN and CDR2 is SVGIG (reference sequence). As DNA, the CDR3 is TGTGCCTGGGGGACAGGCTACGAGCAGTACTTC. It translates to CAWGTGYEQYF.

At least ten counts were recorded for this clonotype. The rearrangement links TRBV7-9 to TRBJ2-7; 8 bases are shared with TRBD2. V trimming: 9 bases; J trimming: 0 bases; junction bases outside the gene matches: 1. Germline CDR1 and CDR2: SEHNR and FQNEAQ (reference sequence). The CDR3 spans 12 residues. The CDR3 loop reads CASSGDSYEQYF. The CDR3 region has the DNA TGTGCCAGTAGCGGGGACTCCTACGAGCAGTACTTC.

This clonotype was detected many times. The chain couples TRBV5-1 to TRBJ2-4; possibly TRBD1 or TRBD2 for D (5 bases each). V was shortened by 0 bases and J by 0 bases, with 13 bases between the two germline ends. Per germline, CDR1 SGHRS and CDR2 YFSETQ. The CDR3 runs 17 residues. CDR3 in amino acids: CASSLAGRKLAKNIQYF. In DNA, the CDR3 is TGCGCCAGCAGCTTGGCGGGACGAAAGCTAGCCAAAAACATTCAGTACTTC.

The table lists this clonotype with many counts. This chain links TRBV7-2 with TRBJ2-1, with 9 nucleotides matching TRBD2. Per germline, CDR1 SGHTA and CDR2 FQGNSA. The CDR3 spans 15 residues. Losses at the gene ends were 2 bases for V and 5 bases for J; bases not matched to a gene: 4. CDR3 DNA: TGTGCCAGCAGCTTAATGGCGGGGGGGAACAATGAGCAGTTCTTC. This gives the protein CASSLMAGGNNEQFF.

In its sample, this clonotype was seen many times. The chain has TRBV7-8 and TRBJ2-3; 8 nucleotides match TRBD1. The CDR3 is 16 residues long. Trimming removed 1 base from V and 2 bases from J; junction bases left unmatched: 5. Germline CDR1 reads SGHVS; CDR2 reads FQNEAQ. CDR3 DNA sequence: TGTGCCAGCAGCTTAGAGGCCAGGGGGCTCACAGATACGCAGTATTTT. It codes for CASSLEARGLTDTQYF.

This clonotype was found a few times. V and J are TRBV23-1 and TRBJ1-2; no clear D gene. TRBV23-1 is reported as an ORF; its role is uncertain. The V end lost 5 bases, the J end lost 3 bases, and 16 bases lay between the germline ends. This CDR3 region has 15 residues. This chain's CDR3 is CASSNRSPGDYGYTF. The CDR3 DNA reads TGCGCCAGCAGTAATCGGTCCCCGGGAGACTATGGCTACACCTTC.

This clonotype has just a few counts. V is TRBV7-3 and J is TRBJ1-2; TRBD1 is a possible D gene (5 bases). The germline CDR1 and CDR2 sequences are SGHTA and FQGTGA. The CDR3 totals 14 residues. Trimming cost V 5 bases and J 4 bases, with 14 bases left between them. For the CDR3, the DNA is TGTGCCAGCAGCCCCACCGGGACCTCCTATGGCTACACCTTC. It is translated as CASSPTGTSYGYTF.

This clonotype has more than one count but fewer than ten. V usage is TRBV9 and J usage is TRBJ2-1, with TRBD2 identical over 12 bases. In germline, CDR1 is SGDLS, CDR2 YYNGEE. Losses at the gene ends were 3 bases for V and 9 bases for J; bases not matched to a gene: 7. The CDR3 covers 15 residues. The CDR3 DNA reads as TGTGCCAGCAGCGAGACTAGCGGGGGCACCTTTGAGCAGTTCTTC. This gives the protein CASSETSGGTFEQFF. The whole variable domain, filled in from reference TRBV9 and TRBJ2-1, reads DSGVTQTPKHLITATGQRVTLRCSPRSGDLSVYWYQQSLDQGLQFLIQYYNGEERAKGNILERFSAQQFPDLHSELNLSSLELGDSALYFCASSETSGGTFEQFFGPGTRLTVL.

V is TRBV7-9 and J is TRBJ1-2; no definite D call. The CDR3 is 13 residues long. The V and J ends lost 1 base and 5 bases respectively, with 8 bases between them. Germline loops: CDR1 SEHNR, CDR2 FQNEAQ (reference sequence). CDR3 nucleotide sequence: TGTGCCAGCAGCTTAGACGACGGATATGGCTACACCTTC. Translation gives CASSLDDGYGYTF.

CDR3 in amino acids: CASSPMTSGGGYNEQFF. The DNA for the CDR3 is TGCGCCAGCAGCCCCATGACTAGCGGGGGAGGCTACAATGAGCAGTTCTTC. J is TRBJ2-1 and V is TRBV5-1, with 12 positions matching TRBD2. Germline assignment: CDR1 SGHRS and CDR2 YFSETQ. The junction had 8 bases not matched to a gene; V was cut back by 4 bases and J by 3 bases. CDR3 length: 17 amino acids.

This clonotype was seen a few times. V and J are TRBV9 and TRBJ2-7; D is perhaps TRBD1 or TRBD2 (6 bases each). Germline assignment: CDR1 SGDLS and CDR2 YYNGEE. V shed 1 base and J shed 7 bases, with 15 bases lying between them. The CDR3 length is 14 residues. CDR3 sequence: CASSVPQEGGEQYV. In DNA form, the CDR3 reads TGTGCCAGCAGCGTACCTCAGGAGGGGGGTGAGCAGTACGTC.

This clonotype was observed a handful of times. V is TRBV20-1 and J is TRBJ2-7; TRBD2 matches at 7 bases. CDR1 is DFQATT and CDR2 is SNEGSKA in the germline V gene (reference sequence). This CDR3 has 12 residues. The V segment lost 1 base and the J segment 6 bases; nucleotides outside the gene matches: 3. Here the CDR3 reads CSARAGGTEQYF. For the CDR3, the DNA is TGCAGTGCTAGAGCGGGGGGAACCGAGCAGTACTTC.

In its sample, this clonotype was seen many times. The chain has TRBV5-1 and TRBJ1-4; D is undetermined. CDR3 size: 15 residues. The V end lost 4 bases, the J end lost 4 bases, and 14 bases lay between the germline ends. Per the germline V gene, CDR1 is SGHRS and CDR2 is YFSETQ. The CDR3, as DNA: TGCGCCAGCAGCCCGGAGGAACACGGTAATGAAAAACTGTTTTTT. It codes for CASSPEEHGNEKLFF.

The chain carries TRBV29-1 and TRBJ2-5; D gene uncertain. Trimming removed 3 bases at V and 5 bases at J, with 10 bases between. CDR3 length equals 12 residues. CDR1 and CDR2 (germline): SQVTM, ANQGSEA. The CDR3, as DNA: TGCAGCGTTGATACGGTGAGGGAGACCCAGTACTTC. Encoded protein: CSVDTVRETQYF.

The CDR3 loop reads CASSPDRGTMNTEAFF. CDR3 sequence (DNA): TGTGCCAGCTCTCCTGACAGGGGAACCATGAACACTGAAGCTTTCTTT. The chain uses TRBV18 and TRBJ1-1, with 8 bases matching TRBD1. V lost 6 bases and J lost 0; bases outside the gene matches: 9. There are 16 residues in the CDR3. Germline loops: CDR1 KGHSH, CDR2 LQKENI.

This clonotype was counted a few times. The chain links TRBV12-3 or TRBV12-4 to TRBJ1-5; 7 positions agree with TRBD1. Trimming cost V 6 bases and J 2 bases; bases outside gene matches: 4. The CDR3 contains 14 residues. The CDR3 coding sequence is TGTGCCAGCAGGGGCCAGGGGGGCAATCAGCCCCAGCATTTT. Amino acid sequence: CASRGQGGNQPQHF.

This clonotype was seen a handful of times. The chain is built from TRBV20-1 and TRBJ1-2; 11 nucleotides line up with TRBD1. Germline-derived CDR1 and CDR2 are DFQATT and SNEGSKA (reference sequence). The CDR3 spans 15 residues. Germline trimming cut 4 bases from V and 8 bases from J; bases unmatched to any gene: 12. CDR3 sequence: CSAIFLDRGQDGYTF. The CDR3 DNA follows: TGCAGTGCTATTTTCTTGGACAGGGGGCAGGACGGCTACACCTTC.

Notes on this clonotype: A junction end diverges from the germline sequence, so it may reflect a read error. The chain recombines TRBV2 with TRBJ2-5; 11 bases align to TRBD2. This CDR3 region has 14 residues. Germline V CDR1 and CDR2: SNHLY, FYNNEI. The CDR3 sequence: CASPPTSGGETRYF. The CDR3 DNA follows: TGTGCCAGCCCCCCAACTAGCGGGGGAGAGACCCGGTACTTC. Using reference TRBV2 and TRBJ2-5 for the parts outside the CDR3, the full variable domain is EPEVTQTPSHQVTQMGQEVILRCVPISNHLYFYWYRQILGQKVEFLVSFYNNEISEKSEIFDDQFSVERPDGSNFTLKIRSTKLEDSAMYFCASPPTSGGETRYFGPGTRLLVL.

This clonotype was detected a few times. V and J are TRBV7-6 and TRBJ1-3; the D is unclear. The CDR3 has 14 residues. The germline V gene encodes CDR1 SGHVS and CDR2 FNYEAQ. V lost 5 bases and J lost 0, with 8 bases in between. The CDR3 nucleotides are TGTGCCAGCAGCGAACAGTACTCTGGAAACACCATATATTTT. This translates into CASSEQYSGNTIYF.

This clonotype was observed a handful of times. The chain uses TRBV7-2 and TRBJ1-5; D is perhaps TRBD1 (6 bases). There are 13 residues in the CDR3. Trimming shortened V by 10 bases and J by 9 bases, and 19 bases separated the two germline ends. Germline V gives CDR1 SGHTA, CDR2 FQGNSA. The CDR3 nucleotides read TGTGCCATTTCAGGGGCCCTCGGCGGGCCCCAGCATTTT. It codes for CAISGALGGPQHF.

This clonotype was picked up many times. The rearrangement joins TRBV11-2 to TRBJ2-3, with D possibly TRBD2 on 6 matching bases. V lost 6 bases to trimming and J lost 2 bases, with 15 bases between them. CDR3 length: 15 residues. CDR1 is SGHAT, CDR2 FQNNGV, per germline. CDR3 amino acids: CASSPKAGNTDTQYF. CDR3 nucleotides: TGTGCCAGCAGTCCTAAGGCGGGGAACACAGATACGCAGTATTTT.

Many counts were recorded for this clonotype. The CDR3 nucleotides read TGTGCCAGCGGATATGGGCTGGGAACTGAAGCTTTCTTT. This translates into CASGYGLGTEAFF. This rearrangement joins TRBV6-5 to TRBJ1-1, with D unresolved. Germline lookup yields CDR1 MNHEY and CDR2 SVGAGI. The length of the CDR3 is 13 residues. Trimming left V 8 bases short and J 5 bases short, with 15 bases between.